The present T cell receptor (beta chain) was sequenced within a study of shared clonotypes between healthy human individuals. Turning to the study itself: The composition of the donors was a couple of women and a few men aged 18 to 49.

The naive CD8 fraction comprised CD45RO-negative cells positively selected for CCR7 and excluded terminally differentiated effector memory CD45RA+ cells. Every contributor of samples was a Caucasian grown-up residing in Nashville, Tennessee. There are 14 residues in the CDR3. From germline, CDR1 is SEHNR and CDR2 FQNEAQ (reference sequence). V lost 0 bases to trimming and J lost 6 bases, with 8 bases between them. Every immunoSEQ plate was one replicate of a subset's evenly spread DNA. As handled by the study authors: Filtering was not the same, since immunoSEQ gave junction-only sequences without quality scores. TCRdb's table, derived via immunoSEQ multiplex PCR, lists solely in-frame clones and lacks some. The V and J calls and the clone size are those of that table, but D and trimming were determined from the DNA. The repertoire holds millions of clones, with less than 95% as singletons.

The sequenced sample was naive CD8+ T cells sorted from blood. The chain has TRBV7-9 and TRBJ2-2; D is unclear. This clonotype was sampled from a man aged 18 to 35 in good health. Written as DNA, the CDR3 is TGTGCCAGCAGCTTAGCTCCAGATGCCGGGGAGCTGTTTTTT. Its translation is CASSLAPDAGELFF.